This TCR beta chain emerged from a study of blood T cell repertoires in COVID-19. At the level of the study: Donors in the United States, Italy and Spain gave samples during acute or convalescent COVID-19. The cDNA or gDNA used as material had been derived from T cells, B-cell-depleted T cells, or PBMCs.

Some clones are missing from TCRdb's copy, which holds only in-frame ones; the method was immunoSEQ multiplex PCR. Seen here are 400,000 or so clones, approximately 90% observed once, and the top ten hold about 0.91%. Unmatched junction bases numbered 0, after V lost 2 bases and J lost 3 bases. The CDR3 sequence is 14 residues long. Germline lookup yields CDR1 MNHEY and CDR2 SVGAGI. The specimen was peripheral blood. The rearrangement joins TRBV6-5 to TRBJ1-4; 7 bases are a match to TRBD1. The source of this sequence is a man younger than 35 with COVID-19, enrolled during active disease. The CDR3 reads CASSYDRANEKLFF. CDR3 nucleotide sequence: TGTGCCAGCAGTTACGACAGGGCTAATGAAAAACTGTTTTTT.